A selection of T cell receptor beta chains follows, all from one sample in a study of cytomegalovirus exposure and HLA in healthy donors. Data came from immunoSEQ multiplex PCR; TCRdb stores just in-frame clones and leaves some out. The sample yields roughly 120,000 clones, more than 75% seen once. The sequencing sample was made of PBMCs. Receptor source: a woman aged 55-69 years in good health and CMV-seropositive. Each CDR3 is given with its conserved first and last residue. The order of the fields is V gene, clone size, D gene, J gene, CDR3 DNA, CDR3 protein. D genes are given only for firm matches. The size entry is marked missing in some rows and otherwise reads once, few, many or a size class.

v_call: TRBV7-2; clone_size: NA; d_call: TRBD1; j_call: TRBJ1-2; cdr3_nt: TGTGCCAGCAACCAAGCAGGGGGTGCGGGCGGCTACACCTTC; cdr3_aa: CASNQAGGAGGYTF
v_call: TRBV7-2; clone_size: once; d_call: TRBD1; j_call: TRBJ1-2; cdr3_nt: TGTGCCAGCAGCTCGGCGGGACAGGGAAGATACTATGGCTACACCTTC; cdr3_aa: CASSSAGQGRYYGYTF
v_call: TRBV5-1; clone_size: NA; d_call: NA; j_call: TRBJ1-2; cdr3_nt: TGCGCCAGCAGCTTGACAGGGACGAGTATGGCTGGCTACACCTTC; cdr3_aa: CASSLTGTSMAGYTF
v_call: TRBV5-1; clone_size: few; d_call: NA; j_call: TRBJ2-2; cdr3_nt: TGCGCCAGCAGCTTTGCCGGCAGGTTGACCGGGGAGCTGTTTTTT; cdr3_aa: CASSFAGRLTGELFF
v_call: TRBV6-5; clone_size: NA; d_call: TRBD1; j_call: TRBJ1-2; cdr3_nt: TGTGCCAGCAGTTACTCACCGGGACAGGGGGCCGGTGGCTACACCTTC; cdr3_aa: CASSYSPGQGAGGYTF
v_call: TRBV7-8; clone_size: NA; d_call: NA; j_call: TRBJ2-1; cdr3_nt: TGTGTCAGCAGCTTCGAGACAGGACCCTACAATGAGCAGTTCTTC; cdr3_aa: CVSSFETGPYNEQFF
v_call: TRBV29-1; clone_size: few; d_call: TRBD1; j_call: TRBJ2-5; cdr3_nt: TGCAGCGTTGAAGTACCAGGGGGCCCTGAGACCCAGTACTTC; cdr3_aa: CSVEVPGGPETQYF
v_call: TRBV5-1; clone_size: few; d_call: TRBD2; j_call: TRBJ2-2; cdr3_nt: TGCGCCAGCAGCGAAGCGGGGGGCGGCATCAGGGAGCTGTTTTTT; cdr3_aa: CASSEAGGGIRELFF
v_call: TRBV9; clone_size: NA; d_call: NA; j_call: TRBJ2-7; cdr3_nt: TGTGCCAGCAGCGCGCGAGCAGGGAACGAGCAGTACTTC; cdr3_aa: CASSARAGNEQYF
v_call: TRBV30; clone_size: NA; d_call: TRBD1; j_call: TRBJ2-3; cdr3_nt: TGTGCCTGGACCGGGACAGGGGGAATGGCAGATACGCAGTATTTT; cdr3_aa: CAWTGTGGMADTQYF
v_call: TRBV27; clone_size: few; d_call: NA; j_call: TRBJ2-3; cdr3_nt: TGTGCCAGCAGCCGGGGGACTAGCACAGATACGCAGTATTTT; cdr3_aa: CASSRGTSTDTQYF
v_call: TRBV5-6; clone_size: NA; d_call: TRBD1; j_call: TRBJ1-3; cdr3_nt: TGTGCCAGCAGCTTGAGGGACAGATACACCATATATTTT; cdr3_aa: CASSLRDRYTIYF
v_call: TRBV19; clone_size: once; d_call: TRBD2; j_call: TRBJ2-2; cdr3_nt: TGTGCCAGTAGTCCACCGTATAGCGGGTTGATGGGGGAGCTGTTTTTT; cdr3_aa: CASSPPYSGLMGELFF
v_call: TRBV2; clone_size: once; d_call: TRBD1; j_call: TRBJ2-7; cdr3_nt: TGTGCCAGCACACGACAGGGGGGAAGGTACGAGCAGTACTTC; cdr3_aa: CASTRQGGRYEQYF
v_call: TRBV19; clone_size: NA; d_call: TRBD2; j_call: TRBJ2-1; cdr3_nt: TGTGCCTCACTGAGCGGGGAGCCGGACAATGAGCAGTTCTTC; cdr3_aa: CASLSGEPDNEQFF
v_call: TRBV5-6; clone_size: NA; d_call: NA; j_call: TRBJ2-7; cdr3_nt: TGTGCCAGCAGCTGGCAGGGCTACGAGCAGTACTTC; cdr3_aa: CASSWQGYEQYF
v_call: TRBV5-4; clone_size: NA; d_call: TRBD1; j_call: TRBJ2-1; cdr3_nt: TGTGCCAGCAGCTTAAAACAGGGGGTTTCCAATGAGCAGTTCTTC; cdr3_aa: CASSLKQGVSNEQFF
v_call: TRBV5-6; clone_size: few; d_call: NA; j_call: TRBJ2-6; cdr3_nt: TGTGCCAGCGCTGGCGGGGCCAACGTCCTGACTTTC; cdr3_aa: CASAGGANVLTF
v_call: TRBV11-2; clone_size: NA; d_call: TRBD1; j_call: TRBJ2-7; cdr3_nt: TGTGCCAGCAGCTTAACTACCGGGACAGGGGTTGTCGAGCAGTACTTC; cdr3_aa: CASSLTTGTGVVEQYF
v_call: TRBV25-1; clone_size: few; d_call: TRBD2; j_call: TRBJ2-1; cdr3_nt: TGTGCCAGCAGTGAGCCAAGCGGGAGAACCTACAATGAGCAGTTCTTC; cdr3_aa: CASSEPSGRTYNEQFF
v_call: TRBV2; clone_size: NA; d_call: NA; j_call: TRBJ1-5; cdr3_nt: TGTGCCAGCAGTACCGAGGGTAGCAATCAGCCCCAGCATTTT; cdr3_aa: CASSTEGSNQPQHF
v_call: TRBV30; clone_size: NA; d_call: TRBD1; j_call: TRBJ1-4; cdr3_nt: TGTGCCTGGAGTGTGACAGGGTTCGAAAAACTGTTTTTT; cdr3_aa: CAWSVTGFEKLFF
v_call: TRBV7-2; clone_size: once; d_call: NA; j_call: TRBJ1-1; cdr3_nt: TGTGCCAGCAGCCCCCAGACAGGAGACACTGAAGCTTTCTTT; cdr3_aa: CASSPQTGDTEAFF
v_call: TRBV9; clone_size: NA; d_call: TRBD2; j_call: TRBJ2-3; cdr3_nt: TGTGCCAGCACTGTCGCGGCGGGAGGGCCATATACGCAGTATTTT; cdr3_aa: CASTVAAGGPYTQYF
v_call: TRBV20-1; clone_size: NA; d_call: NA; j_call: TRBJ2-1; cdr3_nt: TGCAGTGCTAGAGCTACGACAGAGCAGTTCTTC; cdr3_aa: CSARATTEQFF
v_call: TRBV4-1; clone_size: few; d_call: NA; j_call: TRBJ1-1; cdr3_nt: TGCGCCAGCAGCCAAGATGGACAAAGGGACACTGAAGCTTTCTTT; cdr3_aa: CASSQDGQRDTEAFF
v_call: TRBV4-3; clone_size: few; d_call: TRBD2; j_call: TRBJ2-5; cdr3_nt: TGCGCCAGCAGCCGAGGGACTAGCGGGGAAGAGACCCAGTACTTC; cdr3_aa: CASSRGTSGEETQYF
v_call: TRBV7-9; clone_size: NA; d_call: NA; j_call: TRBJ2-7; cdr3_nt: TGTTCCAGCAGCTTAGTGATGCCAACACCATCCTACGAGCAGTACTTC; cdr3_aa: CSSSLVMPTPSYEQYF
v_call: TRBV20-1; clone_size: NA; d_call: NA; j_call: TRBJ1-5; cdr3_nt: TGCAGTGCTAGAGCAGATCAGCCCCAGCATTTT; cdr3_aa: CSARADQPQHF
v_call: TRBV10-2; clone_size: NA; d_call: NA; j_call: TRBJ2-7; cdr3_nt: TGCGCCAGCAGTGACCATGTGGGGGCGTACGAGCAGTACTTC; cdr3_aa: CASSDHVGAYEQYF
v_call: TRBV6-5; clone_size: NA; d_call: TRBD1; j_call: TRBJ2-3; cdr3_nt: TGTGCCAGCAGTAGACAGGGGCGCGGGGCAGATACGCAGTATTTT; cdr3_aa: CASSRQGRGADTQYF
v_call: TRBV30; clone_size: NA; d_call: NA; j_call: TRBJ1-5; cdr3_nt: TGTGCCTGGAGTGCACAAACAGTTAGCAATCAGCCCCAGCATTTT; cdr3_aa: CAWSAQTVSNQPQHF
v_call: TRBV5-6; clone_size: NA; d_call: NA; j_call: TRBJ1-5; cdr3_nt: TGTGCCAGCAGTCTGTGGCAGGGTGATCAGCCCCAGCATTTT; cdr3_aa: CASSLWQGDQPQHF
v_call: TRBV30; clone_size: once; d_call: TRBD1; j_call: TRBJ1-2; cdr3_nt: TGTGCCGCTGGTGGGACAGGGACCCTCTACACCTTC; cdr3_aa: CAAGGTGTLYTF
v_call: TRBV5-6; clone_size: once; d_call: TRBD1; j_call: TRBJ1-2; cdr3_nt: TGTGCCAGCAGCTTGAGTGGAGGGGGCGGGTATGGCTACACCTTC; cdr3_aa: CASSLSGGGGYGYTF
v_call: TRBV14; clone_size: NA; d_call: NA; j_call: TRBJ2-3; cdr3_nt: TGTGCCAGCAGCCTTTCGGTGGGACTGTACACAGATACGCAGTATTTT; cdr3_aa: CASSLSVGLYTDTQYF
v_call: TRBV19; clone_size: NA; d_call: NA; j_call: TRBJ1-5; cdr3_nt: TGTGCCAGTAGTTCCGGACAGCCCGTTAGCAATCAGCCCCAGCATTTT; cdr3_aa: CASSSGQPVSNQPQHF
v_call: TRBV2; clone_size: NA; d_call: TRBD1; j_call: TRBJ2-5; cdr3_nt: TGTGCCGGACAGGGGAGACAAGAGACCCAGTACTTC; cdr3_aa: CAGQGRQETQYF
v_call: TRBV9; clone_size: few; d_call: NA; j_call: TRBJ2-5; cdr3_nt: TGTGCCAGCAGCGTCGGGTTTGGGGCTCAAGAGACCCAGTACTTC; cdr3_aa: CASSVGFGAQETQYF
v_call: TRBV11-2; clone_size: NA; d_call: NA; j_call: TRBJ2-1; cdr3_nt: TGTGCCAGCAGCTTACTTAGACAGTCGAGCTCCTACAATGAGCAGTTCTTC; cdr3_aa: CASSLLRQSSSYNEQFF
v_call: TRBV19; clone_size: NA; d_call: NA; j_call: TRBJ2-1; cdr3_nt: TGTGCCAGTAGTATCCCAGGCAGGGGTCTCAATGAGCAGTTCTTC; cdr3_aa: CASSIPGRGLNEQFF
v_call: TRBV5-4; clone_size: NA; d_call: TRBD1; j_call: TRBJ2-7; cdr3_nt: TGTGCCAGCAGTCAGACAGGGAAGAGCTCCTACGAGCAGTACTTC; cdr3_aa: CASSQTGKSSYEQYF
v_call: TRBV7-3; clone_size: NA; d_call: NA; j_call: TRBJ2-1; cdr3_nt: TGTGCCAGCAGCTTAAGTGGGGCGGCCAACAATGAGCAGTTCTTC; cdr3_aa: CASSLSGAANNEQFF
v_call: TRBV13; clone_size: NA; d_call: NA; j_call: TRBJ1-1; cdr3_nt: TGTGCCAGCAGCTTCAGGGCAACTATGAACACTGAAGCTTTCTTT; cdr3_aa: CASSFRATMNTEAFF
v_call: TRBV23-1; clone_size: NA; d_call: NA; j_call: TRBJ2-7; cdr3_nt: TGCGCCAGCCCCCCCGGGGGAGAAGAGCAGTACTTC; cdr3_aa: CASPPGGEEQYF
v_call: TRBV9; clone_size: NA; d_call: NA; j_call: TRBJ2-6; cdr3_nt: TGTGCCAGCAGCGTAGGGATCGGACTCGGGGCCAACGTCCTGACTTTC; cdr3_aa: CASSVGIGLGANVLTF
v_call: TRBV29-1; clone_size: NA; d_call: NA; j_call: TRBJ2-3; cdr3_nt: TGCAGCGCCGGGGACTCCAGGGCCTACACAGATACGCAGTATTTT; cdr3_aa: CSAGDSRAYTDTQYF
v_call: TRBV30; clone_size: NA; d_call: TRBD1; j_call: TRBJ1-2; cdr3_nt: TGTGCCTGGAGGTCTCGGGACAGGCAAGTCCAGGATCATGGCTACACCTTC; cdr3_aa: CAWRSRDRQVQDHGYTF
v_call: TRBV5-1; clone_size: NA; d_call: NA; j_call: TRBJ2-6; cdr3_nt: TGCGCCAGCAGCTTGGTGGGCCGGGGTGGGGCTGGGGCCAACGTCCTGACTTTC; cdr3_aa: CASSLVGRGGAGANVLTF
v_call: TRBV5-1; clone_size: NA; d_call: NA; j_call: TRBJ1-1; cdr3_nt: TGCGCCAGCAGCTTGGATTTGTCGGGGAATTGGTTTGGTGAAGCTTTCTTT; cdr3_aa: CASSLDLSGNWFGEAFF
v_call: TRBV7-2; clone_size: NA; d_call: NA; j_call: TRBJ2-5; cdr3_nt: TGTGCCAGCAGCACGGGGGGCGCAGTCAAAGAGACCCAGTACTTC; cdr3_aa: CASSTGGAVKETQYF
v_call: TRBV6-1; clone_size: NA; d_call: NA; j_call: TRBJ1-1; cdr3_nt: TGTGCCAGCAGTGACGCGGGGACCCCGCTCCCTGAAGCTTTCTTT; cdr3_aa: CASSDAGTPLPEAFF
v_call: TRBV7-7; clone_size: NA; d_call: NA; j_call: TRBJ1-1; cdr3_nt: TGTGCCAGCACCCGACGTAGGACATCGAGTTGGAACACTGAAGCTTTCTTT; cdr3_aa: CASTRRRTSSWNTEAFF
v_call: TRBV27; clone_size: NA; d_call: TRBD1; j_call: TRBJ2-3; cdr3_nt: TGTGCCAGCAGATCGACAGGGACAGATATGCAGTATTTT; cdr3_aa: CASRSTGTDMQYF
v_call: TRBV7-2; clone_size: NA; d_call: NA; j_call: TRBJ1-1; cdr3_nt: TGTGCCAGCAGCACGCGGTCAGGGCAGCGCACTGAAGCTTTCTTT; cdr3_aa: CASSTRSGQRTEAFF
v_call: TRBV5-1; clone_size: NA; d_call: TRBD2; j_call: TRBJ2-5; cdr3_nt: TGCGCCAGCAGCTACGGCTACGCAACCGGGACTAGGGTAGAGACCCAGTACTTC; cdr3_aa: CASSYGYATGTRVETQYF
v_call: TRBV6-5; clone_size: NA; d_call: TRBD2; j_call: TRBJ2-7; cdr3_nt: TGTGCCAGCATCAGTCGGGAGGGCCCATGGTACGAGCAGTACTTC; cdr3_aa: CASISREGPWYEQYF
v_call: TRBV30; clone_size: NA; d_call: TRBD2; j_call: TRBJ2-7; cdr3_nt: TGTGCCTGGAGTGTACTTTTACTAGCGGGGGCCGAGCAGTACTTC; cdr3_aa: CAWSVLLLAGAEQYF
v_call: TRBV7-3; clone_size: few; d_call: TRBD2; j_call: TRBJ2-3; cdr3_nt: TGTGCCAGCAACCCGTCGGGAGCGGGAGGCACAGATACGCAGTATTTT; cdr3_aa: CASNPSGAGGTDTQYF
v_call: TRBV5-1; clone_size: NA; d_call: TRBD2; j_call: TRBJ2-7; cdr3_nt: TGCGCCAGCAGCTTGGGTGGGGAGCGGGGACGAGGACCCTACGAGCAGTACTTC; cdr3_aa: CASSLGGERGRGPYEQYF